This T cell receptor (beta chain) was recorded in a study of cytomegalovirus exposure and HLA in healthy donors. The length of the CDR3 is 12 residues. With 4 bases removed from V and 6 bases from J, the gap between germline ends came to 7 bases. Per germline, CDR1 SEHNR and CDR2 FQNEAQ (reference sequence). The study ran its PCR with 60 Vbeta and 13 Jbeta primers. Data came from immunoSEQ multiplex PCR; TCRdb stores just in-frame clones and leaves some out. The sample carries about 130,000 clones, less than 85% recorded once. The chain is built from TRBV7-9 and TRBJ2-4; D is unresolved. Sequencing used PBMCs. The TCR comes from a man aged 25-40 years in good health and CMV-seronegative. CDR3 sequence (DNA): TGTGCCAGCAGCTCTGGCTCAAACATTCAGTACTTC. Translation gives CASSSGSNIQYF.